The rows below give T cell receptor beta chains drawn from one sample of a study of blood T cells in healthy people across ages. TCRdb processed the 5' RACE reads anew with MiXCR; each CDR3 protein has one entry. The top ten hold approximately 29% of the sample, which has 730,000 or so distinct CDR3 sequences, roughly two fifths seen once. The sample comprised blood. Source of these receptors: a man older than 75 in good health. CDR3s include the opening cysteine and the closing phenylalanine or tryptophan.

TRBV5-1	TRBJ1-4	CASSRGDNEKLFF
TRBV9	TRBJ2-3	CASSVVGGSDTQYF
TRBV12-3/TRBV12-4	TRBJ1-5	CASSLAQGGNQPQHF
TRBV7-3	TRBJ2-1	CASSLTPMTGGDEQFF
TRBV7-9	TRBJ1-2	CASSLNGAKPSSYGYTF
TRBV3-1	TRBJ2-1	CASSRNGLAGGIRVYGQFF
TRBV6-2/TRBV6-3	TRBJ2-2	CASSPGQVGTGELFF
TRBV27	TRBJ1-5	CASSGEARQPQHF
TRBV7-9	TRBJ2-1	CAGRLDLLGEQFF
TRBV4-2	TRBJ1-2	CASSQEGTGNYGYTF
TRBV6-1	TRBJ2-5	CASSPLGGTARGNEQYF
TRBV7-9	TRBJ2-3	CASSREEGTRYF
TRBV7-2	TRBJ2-5	CASSLALAGGSEQYF
TRBV5-6	TRBJ2-5	CASSLGGGAQETQYF
TRBV27	TRBJ2-6	CASSAGGANVLTF
TRBV7-2	TRBJ2-5	CASSTRTGSPKTQYF
TRBV4-3	TRBJ2-2	CASSQEGGSWDTGELFF
TRBV6-2/TRBV6-3	TRBJ2-2	CASRGGSHTGELFF
TRBV6-2/TRBV6-3	TRBJ2-7	CASSYSRKGNTYEQYF
TRBV2	TRBJ2-1	CASSQSGRFYNEQFF
TRBV20-1	TRBJ1-2	CSAITQGVYGYTF
TRBV30	TRBJ2-7	CAWSVGQDLGKQYF
TRBV5-1	TRBJ2-2	CASSFNRGNTGELFF
TRBV18	TRBJ2-7	CASSPPTSGGYEQYF
TRBV20-1	TRBJ2-7	CSARPGQGSYEQYF
TRBV6-2/TRBV6-3	TRBJ2-3	CASSSGAGNTQYF
TRBV28	TRBJ2-3	CASSSPRGRARDTQYF
TRBV28	.	CASSLTLGRAVYNEQYF
TRBV11-1	TRBJ2-1	CASRQRLAGGSDEQFF
TRBV7-2	TRBJ2-1	CASSLRLASDEQFF
TRBV11-2	TRBJ1-1	CASFPGQGSTEAFF
TRBV24-1	TRBJ2-5	CATSDLTGTQYF
TRBV6-1	TRBJ2-3	CASNIPPDTQYF
TRBV20-1	TRBJ2-7	CSASGGQGGTYEQYF
TRBV29-1	TRBJ2-1	CSAGQANEQFF
TRBV3-1	TRBJ2-1	CASSRTSGRSSYNEQFF
TRBV7-2	TRBJ1-6	CASRIQGSSYNSPLHF
TRBV7-2	.	CASSGDFSSYEQYF
TRBV7-7	TRBJ2-3	CASSFGSGTDTQYF
TRBV7-9	TRBJ2-3	CASSLGTDPDTQYF
TRBV25-1	TRBJ2-5	CASSGGGAEETQYF
TRBV7-3	TRBJ2-7	CASSLLAESSDEQYF
TRBV6-2/TRBV6-3	TRBJ2-6	CASSYITGQGVSGANVLTF
TRBV10-1	TRBJ2-2	CASSENSGGKITGELFF
TRBV7-2	TRBJ2-7	CASSARDRSEQYF
TRBV6-1	TRBJ2-3	CASNDRGGETDTQYF
TRBV4-3	TRBJ2-2	CASSQDTGLLAGELFF
TRBV11-2	TRBJ2-1	CASSLAGSNNEQFF
TRBV3-1	.	CASSQGVGKETQYF
TRBV18	TRBJ1-6	CASSSSGVGSPLHF